The T cell receptor beta chain described here comes from a study of post-analysis software for immune sequencing data. Overall study context: Included courses were relapsing-remitting and secondary progressive multiple sclerosis; progressive-relapsing multiple sclerosis was also included. Study conclusions and caveats: Relative to controls, patients with multiple sclerosis showed significantly lower normalized Chao1 diversity. Same-batch samples co-clustered strongly by F measure. Elevated frequency relative to controls characterized four or five TRBV segments in patients, TRBV5-6, TRBV5-1 and TRBV20-1 among them.

This CDR3 has 12 amino acids. Trimming took 5 bases from V and 7 from J, leaving 11 bases between them. As regards this clonotype: As yet, its antigen is unknown.

The library was made from cDNA and included unique molecular identifiers. TCRdb reanalysed the PCR reads using MiXCR and keeps one entry per CDR3 protein. Of more than 500,000 distinct CDR3 sequences listed, around 34% are singletons. Sequencing was done on a sample of blood. This sequence was found in a girl under 18 with multiple sclerosis. This chain joins TRBV12-3 or TRBV12-4 and TRBJ1-1; D might be TRBD1 (6 bases). The CDR3 reads CASSNSDSEAFF. CDR3 nucleotide sequence: TGTGCCAGCAGTAACTCGGACAGTGAAGCTTTCTTT.